This TCR beta chain was recorded in a study of cytomegalovirus exposure and HLA in healthy donors (dated by TCRdb to the late 2010s). In the study overall: According to a later analysis, one platform produced both the 100 to 150 validation repertoires and the 700 or so repertoires of the first cohort. Besides the first cohort of approximately 670 subjects, a separate validation cohort made up of over a hundred different subjects was used. The aim of the study was to test whether cataloging public T cell receptors could identify signatures of past pathogen exposure. The study combined high-throughput TCR immunosequencing, statistical association of individual TCRs with disease status, and machine learning to predict cytomegalovirus infection status.

Trimmed from V: 1 base; trimmed from J: 3 bases; junction bases lacking a gene match: 15. The germline V gene sets CDR1 to SQVTM and CDR2 to ANQGSEA. Including the terminal cysteine and phenylalanine, the CDR3 comprises 18 residues. The DNA shown is the 54-base CDR3, in frame from base 1. This clone was found once. Its specific antigen is unknown. No quality values exist for individual bases; no much larger clone is one base distant. General findings and caveats noted by the study authors: The classifier was reported to diagnose cytomegalovirus status with high specificity and sensitivity in both the original cohort and the validation cohort. Of the cluster scores, approximately 95% were above 0 in a later analysis, which found that TCRs clustered in the first cohort also tended to co-occur in the 120 or so validation repertoires. Most TCR sequences were observed very rarely across donors, whereas some public TCRs were present in many individuals. The validation cohort had no HLA typing available for a later analysis, so co-occurrence within that cohort was assessed over all 130 or so repertoires. A few of the identified cytomegalovirus-associated TCR beta chains were confirmed in vitro to be specific for cytomegalovirus antigens. The study listed around 160 TCR beta chains as associated with cytomegalovirus. It was suggested by the authors that the approach could potentially be generalized to other disease states and immunological phenotypes.

Receptor amplification or capture employed the immunoSEQ multiplex PCR assay. The original pipeline was this. To diagnose cytomegalovirus status from the catalog of TCR beta chain sequences, a statistical classification framework was built. TCRdb limited this immuneACCESS table to in-frame rearrangements with V and J called. A share of clones is missing; checked studies link under half to unresolved V genes, and the rest is unexplained. The V and J calls and the clone size are those of that table, but D and trimming were determined from the DNA. The sample yields under 300,000 clones; approximately 86% were counted once. 1% to 1.5% of the sample goes to the ten largest clones. Separate from the approximately 690-subject first cohort, the validation cohort of about 130 subjects was the group to which the donors belonged.

Sequencing was done on a sample of PBMCs. The rearranged segments are TRBV29-1 and TRBJ2-7; 10 nucleotides in the junction match TRBD2. The origin of this receptor is a woman in her twenties or thirties in good health and CMV-seropositive. The sequenced DNA is TGCAGCGTTGAAGGGGGCAGCAGCGGGAGGGACTCTCTCTACGAGCAGTACTTC. Translated, it gives CSVEGGSSGRDSLYEQYF.